The 25 T cell receptor beta chains reported below all come from one sample, sequenced in a study of radiation and T cells in renal cell carcinoma. Specified time point: blood 4 weeks post-SBRT, at nephrectomy. Treatment described: 15 Gy SBRT to primary tumor, nephrectomy 4 weeks later. Sequencing was performed with immunoSEQ multiplex PCR; in TCRdb, only in-frame clones are kept and a portion is missing. The data contain 120,000 to 150,000 clones, 75% to 90% of them singletons. This material consisted of blood, taken from a patient whose treatment included radiotherapy and nephrectomy. All receptors come from a woman aged 50 to 60 with renal cell carcinoma.

V usage is TRBV5-8 and J usage is TRBJ1-2, with D maybe TRBD1 (6 bases). The CDR3 extends over 15 amino acids. V was pared by 1 base and J by 4 bases, with 14 bases between. Germline CDR1 reads SGHTS; CDR2 reads YDEGEE. DNA for the CDR3: TGTGCCAGCAGCTTGACAGGGAACCTTCTCTATGGCTACACCTTC. Translation: CASSLTGNLLYGYTF.

CDR3 amino acids: CASSVSGDNYEQYF. CDR3 sequence (DNA): TGTGCCAGCAGCGTATCCGGGGACAACTACGAGCAGTACTTC. This rearrangement joins TRBV9 to TRBJ2-7; perhaps TRBD1 as D (6 bases). Between the trimmed V and J ends, which lost 1 base and 3 bases, there was a span of 11 bases. The germline CDR1 and CDR2 sequences are SGDLS and YYNGEE. CDR3 length: 14 amino acids.

The CDR3 here is CASSPPGSGGETQYF. The CDR3 nucleotides read TGTGCCAGCAGCCCTCCGGGTAGCGGGGGGGAGACCCAGTACTTC. The chain uses TRBV9 and TRBJ2-5, with 10 bases identical to TRBD2. CDR3 size: 15 residues. Germline values: CDR1 SGDLS, CDR2 YYNGEE. V dropped 4 bases and J dropped 5; count of bases not matched to a gene: 8.

The CDR3 loop reads CASSPEIGRIDQPQHF. CDR3 DNA sequence: TGTGCCAGCAGCCCGGAAATTGGACGGATCGATCAGCCCCAGCATTTT. The V gene is TRBV7-8, the J gene TRBJ1-5; D gene ambiguous. Germline CDR1 is SGHVS and CDR2 is FQNEAQ. The V and J ends lost 5 bases and 5 bases respectively, with 19 bases between them. This CDR3 spans 16 amino acids.

The chain has TRBV6-1 and TRBJ2-6; D not resolved. In germline, CDR1 is MNHNS, CDR2 SASEGT. Trimming stripped 11 bases from V and 1 base from J, with 9 bases between. The CDR3 spans 13 residues. The CDR3 loop reads CALTWSGANVLTF. The CDR3 DNA sequence: TGTGCCCTTACGTGGTCTGGGGCCAACGTCCTGACTTTC.

The chain uses TRBV5-5 and TRBJ2-3; D remains ambiguous. The length of the CDR3 is 15 residues. V lost 0 bases and J 0 bases, leaving 8 bases between the germline ends. Germline-derived CDR1 and CDR2 are SGHKS and YYEKEE (reference sequence). CDR3 protein: CASSLGGFSTDTQYF. The DNA for the CDR3 is TGTGCCAGCAGCTTGGGGGGATTTAGCACAGATACGCAGTATTTT.

The chain recombines TRBV4-3 with TRBJ2-7; D may be TRBD1 (6 bases). Germline V gives CDR1 LGHNA, CDR2 YSLEER. The V end was cut by 4 bases, the J end by 6 bases, with 13 bases between. This CDR3 comprises 13 residues. The CDR3 is CASSPSRGGEQYF. The CDR3 region has the DNA TGCGCCAGCAGCCCATCCCGAGGGGGCGAGCAGTACTTC.

The V and J genes are TRBV4-1 and TRBJ2-2, with TRBD2 matching over 11 bases. The CDR3 is 16 residues long. Per the germline V gene, CDR1 is MGHRA and CDR2 is YSYEKL. The J segment lost 6 bases and the V segment lost 2 bases, leaving 5 bases of the junction unmatched. Written as DNA, the CDR3 is TGCGCCAGCAGCCAAATCCGTAGCGGGGGGGCCGGGGAGCTGTTTTTT. Amino acid sequence: CASSQIRSGGAGELFF.

The CDR3 DNA reads TGTGCCAGCAGCTTAGATACAGATACGCAGTATTTT. This translates into CASSLDTDTQYF. V and J are TRBV7-3 and TRBJ2-3, with D unresolved. CDR3 length: 12 amino acids. The V end lost 2 bases, the J end lost 3 bases, and 3 bases lay between the germline ends. CDR1 and CDR2 from the germline V gene are SGHTA and FQGTGA.

This chain connects TRBV25-1 to TRBJ1-3, with D possibly TRBD1 on 6 matching bases. The J call may be wrong; the DNA end is better matched by TRBJ2-2. CDR3 length: 14 amino acids. Looked up from germline, CDR1 is MGHDK and CDR2 is SYGVNS. The CDR3 DNA sequence: TGTGCCAGCAGTCGCAGGGGCGACACCGGGGAGCTGTTTTTT. Its translation is CASSRRGDTGELFF.

The chain joins TRBV23-1 to TRBJ1-3; D gene ambiguous. TRBV23-1 is recorded as an ORF, its role being uncertain. The CDR3 is 15 amino acids. Trimming stripped 0 bases from V and 2 bases from J, with 8 bases between. The CDR3: CASSQSRHTGNTIYF. DNA for the CDR3: TGCGCCAGCAGTCAATCGCGACACACTGGAAACACCATATATTTT.

This chain links TRBV19 with TRBJ1-1; D may be TRBD1 (5 bases). The germline V gene encodes CDR1 LNHDA and CDR2 SQIVND (reference sequence). The CDR3 loop spans 15 amino acids. Trimming shortened V by 4 bases and J by 4 bases, and 16 bases separated the two germline ends. The CDR3 loop is CASSTRDVGGTEAFF. CDR3 DNA: TGTGCCAGTAGTACTCGGGACGTGGGGGGCACTGAAGCTTTCTTT.

This chain links TRBV6-5 with TRBJ2-7; no clear D gene. Trimming removed 2 bases from V and 0 bases from J, with 8 bases in between. The CDR3 length is 14 residues. Germline V CDR1 and CDR2: MNHEY, SVGAGI. The CDR3 region has the DNA TGTGCCAGCAGTTACAGGCTGCGCTCCTACGAGCAGTACTTC. It encodes CASSYRLRSYEQYF.

The chain combines TRBV6-6 with TRBJ1-5; no reliable D call. Germline V lookup: CDR1 MNHNY, CDR2 SVGAGI (reference sequence). The V and J ends lost 5 bases and 0 bases respectively, with 2 bases between them. The CDR3 is 12 residues long. DNA for the CDR3: TGTGCCAGCAGTGATAGCAATCAGCCCCAGCATTTT. Amino acids: CASSDSNQPQHF.

This sequence joins TRBV7-3 and TRBJ2-3; 9 bases are a match to TRBD2. This CDR3 has 15 amino acids. V trimming: 5 bases; J trimming: 4 bases; junction bases outside the gene matches: 7. In germline, CDR1 is SGHTA, CDR2 FQGTGA. The CDR3 loop reads CASSPLGTSSDTQYF. The CDR3, as DNA: TGTGCCAGCAGCCCTCTCGGGACTAGCTCAGATACGCAGTATTTT.

The chain is built from TRBV2 and TRBJ2-3, with 9 bases identical to TRBD2. J lost 4 bases, V lost 6 bases, and 14 bases had no gene match. The CDR3 contains 17 residues. CDR1 and CDR2 (germline): SNHLY, FYNNEI. CDR3 coding DNA: TGTGCCAGCAGAAGGACGAGCGGCGGGGGGGCCTCAGATACGCAGTATTTT. Encoded protein: CASRRTSGGGASDTQYF.

The chain has TRBV19 and TRBJ1-5; 9 bases map to TRBD1. CDR3 size: 16 residues. Trimming at V came to 7 bases and at J to 4 bases, leaving 11 bases not matched to a gene. CDR1 and CDR2 from the germline V gene are LNHDA and SQIVND (reference sequence). The CDR3 DNA follows: TGTGCCAGTACCCGAGGAGGGACAGGGAGTAATCAGCCCCAGCATTTT. Translation gives CASTRGGTGSNQPQHF.

A remark on this clone: At one end, the junction sequence differs from germline, possibly due to a read error. The V and J genes are TRBV7-9 and TRBJ1-4; TRBD1 might be the D (5 bases). Looked up from germline, CDR1 is SEHNR and CDR2 is FQNEAQ (reference sequence). The CDR3 totals 16 residues. CDR3 coding DNA: TGTGCCAGCAGCTTCGCCGGGACGGACACTAGTGAAAAACTGTTTTTT. It encodes CASSFAGTDTSEKLFF.

The chain has TRBV6-6 and TRBJ2-3, with D perhaps matching TRBD1 (7 bases). The V gene lost 2 bases and the J gene lost 6 bases, with 15 bases spanning the gap. CDR3 length: 15 amino acids. Germline CDR1 is MNHNY and CDR2 is SVGAGI (reference sequence). The CDR3 sequence: CASSYGRGAGDTQYF. DNA for the CDR3: TGTGCCAGCAGTTACGGCAGGGGGGCCGGGGATACGCAGTATTTT.

At least ten counts were recorded for this clone. The rearrangement joins TRBV7-2 to TRBJ2-7; TRBD1 matches 10 bases. The germline CDR1 and CDR2 sequences are SGHTA and FQGNSA. The CDR3 consists of 15 residues. The ends lost 3 bases at V and 4 bases at J; junction bases unmatched: 6. CDR3 coding DNA: TGTGCCAGCAGCTTTGACGGGACAGGGGTTTACGAGCAGTACTTC. Protein: CASSFDGTGVYEQYF.

V and J are TRBV15 and TRBJ2-2; D is possibly TRBD1 (6 bases). From germline, CDR1 is LNHNV and CDR2 YYDKDF (reference sequence). The CDR3 spans 17 residues. Trimming left V 0 bases short and J 0 bases short, with 11 bases between. Here the CDR3 DNA reads TGTGCCACCAGCAGAGACGGGTACAGGGCGAACACCGGGGAGCTGTTTTTT. Residues: CATSRDGYRANTGELFF.

The chain uses TRBV29-1 and TRBJ2-7; tentative D call: TRBD1 (5 bases). Trimming stripped 4 bases from V and 3 bases from J, with 19 bases between. The CDR3 is 15 residues long. CDR1 SQVTM and CDR2 ANQGSEA come from the germline V gene. The CDR3 sequence: CSVGGGAVDFYEQYF. CDR3 bases: TGCAGCGTTGGAGGTGGGGCGGTAGACTTCTACGAGCAGTACTTC.

The rearrangement links TRBV7-2 to TRBJ1-2, with 8 positions matching TRBD1. From germline, CDR1 is SGHTA and CDR2 FQGNSA. J was trimmed by 7 bases and V by 4 bases; bases with no gene match: 14. This CDR3 spans 16 amino acids. CDR3 bases: TGTGCCAGCAGCTCCCGTCTCGGACAGGGCGGGTCTGGCTACACCTTC. Protein product: CASSSRLGQGGSGYTF.

The gene calls are TRBV4-3 and TRBJ2-7; D might be TRBD2 (6 bases). The ends were cut back, 1 base at V and 1 base at J, with 11 bases in the middle. Germline CDR1 LGHNA, CDR2 YSLEER. CDR3 length: 15 amino acids. CDR3 coding DNA: TGCGCCAGCAGCCAAGGACTAGATCCATCCTACGAGCAGTACTTC. This codes for CASSQGLDPSYEQYF.

The CDR3 nucleotides read TGTGCCAGCAGTTACTCGAGACAGAACACTGAAGCTTTCTTT. Its translation is CASSYSRQNTEAFF. The chain employs TRBV6-5 and TRBJ1-1; D is uncertain. V was clipped by 0 bases and J by 1 base, with 6 bases between them. This CDR3 is 14 amino acids long. The germline gives CDR1 MNHEY, CDR2 SVGAGI.